This T cell receptor beta chain was recorded in a study of response to subunit inactivated influenza vaccine. The study, taken as a whole, reports: Seasonal influenza vaccination, on each occasion, was suggested by the authors to recruit few new T cells.

TCRdb reprocessed the RT-PCR reads via MiXCR and lists one record per CDR3 protein. Of roughly 290,000 distinct CDR3 sequences listed, around a fifth were seen once; the top ten hold roughly 10%. This clonotype was found many times. The antigen remains undetermined. CDR3 length equals 13 residues. V dropped 8 bases and J dropped 3 bases, with 13 bases sitting between them. This chain links TRBV12-3 or TRBV12-4 with TRBJ1-2; no reliable D call. The source of this sequence is a man aged 50 to 75 who received an inactivated influenza vaccine. The sample in question was PBMCs from blood, obtained about 20 months after vaccination. The CDR3 protein is CASARWSDYGYTF. CDR3 DNA: TGTGCCAGCGCACGGTGGTCAGACTATGGCTACACCTTC.